This TCR beta chain came from a study of cytomegalovirus exposure and HLA in healthy donors (TCRdb year 2017). Study-level background: In an earlier analysis of some 610 of the donors, under 300 Gb of sequence data and 90 million to 130 million unique TCR beta sequences from roughly 190 million T cells were reported. Several DR-DQ haplotypes were handled as single units for association and clustering because linkage in the cohort was strong. To predict cytomegalovirus infection status, the study combined high-throughput TCR immunosequencing, statistical association of individual TCRs with disease status, and machine learning. Donor age, sex, ethnicity and CMV serostatus were compiled alongside the repertoire data. In an earlier analysis of 550 to 700 of the donors, high-throughput TCR beta sequencing was used to judge whether each TCR beta V gene segment behaved as functional or pseudogenic. Besides the first cohort of roughly 660 subjects, a separate validation cohort made up of 95 to 150 different subjects was used. In a later genetic analysis, genome-wide SNP genotypes for about 55% of the roughly 700 donors were used, and that subset was treated as a discovery cohort. The study was designed to test whether signatures of past pathogen exposure could be identified by cataloging public T cell receptors. In a later analysis, previously published TCR beta repertoires from some 640 donors were re-analyzed and high-resolution HLA genotyping was added so that TCR occurrence patterns could be studied. Of the approximately 370 genotyped donors, 81% were placed in the genetic ancestry cluster associated with self-reported Caucasian donors. The number of donors typed differed by locus, with 629-630 for A, B, C, DRB1 and DQB1, more than 500 for DQA1, 600 to 610 for DPA1, and some 440 for DPB1. Among around 400 genotyped donors of the cohort, an average of roughly 230,000 unique TCR beta nucleotide sequences was sequenced per donor, of which approximately 19% were non-productive. The study used immunosequencing to profile the T cell repertoires of some 600 subjects and linked those repertoires to cytomegalovirus serostatus. All discovery cohort repertoires had been generated using a single sequencing platform. Both class I and class II loci were covered by HLA typing, at four-digit resolution. An early release that covered about 640 HLA-typed donors contained approximately 300 gigabases of sequencing data and 75 million to 100 million unique TCR sequences. Rather than drawing on any new phenotypic data, the later analysis identified candidate immune exposures from TCR beta sequences and the way those sequences occurred across donors.

Looking up the germline V gene yields CDR1 LGHNA and CDR2 YSLEER. The CDR3 holds 16 amino acids from the cysteine to the phenylalanine. CDR3 DNA only is kept here, 48 bases in frame from base 1. V gives up 0 bases and J gives up 4 bases, and the segment between their germline ends measures 12 bases. General study outcomes and caveats: The presence/absence analyses assumed that sequencing depth was roughly uniform across donors, and that assumption may not be true. Across donors, most TCR sequences were observed very rarely, whereas some public TCRs were present in many individuals. A few of the identified cytomegalovirus-associated TCR beta chains were confirmed in vitro to be specific for cytomegalovirus antigens. Approximately 16 rarely observed V segments, including chromosome 9 orphons, were excluded from the earlier analysis of a few hundred of the donors because counts were too low. Several of the top co-occurrence clusters appeared to be linked to parvovirus B19, influenza, CMV and Epstein-Barr virus, according to a later analysis. Broadly in line with IMGT annotations, most TCR beta V segments showed up in productive rearrangements about 87% or about 30% of the time in an earlier analysis of 587 of the donors. A further reported finding was that TCR beta sequences accurately predicted the HLA-A and HLA-B alleles for most subjects in the first cohort. According to a later genetic analysis, donors in an Asian-associated ancestry cluster had fewer N-insertions in productive TCRs than the roughly 700-donor mean. Because the 87-base-pair reads could not distinguish some IMGT-functional V segments, including TRBV6-2 and TRBV6-3, those segments were excluded. Most CMV-associated TCR beta chains appeared to be HLA-restricted in a later analysis, and the HLA associations seemed to be driven largely by CMV exposure. Linkage disequilibrium might explain the correlated functional status among segregating V segments, but an unknown experimental factor could not be excluded. Specific HLA alleles were associated with some 15,000 TCR beta sequences at a false discovery rate of 0.05 in a later analysis. Cytomegalovirus status was reported to be diagnosed by the classifier with high specificity and sensitivity in both the original and validation cohorts. When HLA alleles, especially DR and DQ, strongly co-occurred, attributing TCR associations to individual alleles was difficult. In this cohort, only TCR beta chains were sequenced, and detectable features were limited by the absence of alpha or paired-chain data. Because HLA typing was missing for some donors at each locus, association tests included only the typed subset. In the study, some 160 TCR beta chains were listed as associated with cytomegalovirus. A group of highly shared sequence variants was considered likely to be a technical artifact of the sequencing pipeline. In a later analysis, HLA-associated TCR beta chains showed more clonal expansion and lower generation probabilities than non-associated chains that were equally common. In a later analysis, the rate of TCR association differed among HLA loci, with DRB1 alleles having the most associated TCRs and HLA-C alleles having the fewest. The authors suggested that the approach could potentially be extended to other disease states and immunological phenotypes. The only immune exposure information available for the cohort was CMV serostatus. A later genetic analysis associated a missense DCLRE1C variant with V-gene and J-gene trimming of TCR beta chains, and an independent cohort replicated the association.

Libraries were prepared through the immunoSEQ multiplex PCR assay. The multiplex PCR relied on a mix of 60 forward primers for TCR Vbeta segments and 13 reverse primers for TCR Jbeta segments. A multiplex PCR assay on genomic DNA amplified the CDR3 region of rearranged TCR beta genes. On the Illumina HiSeq System, the amplified TCR beta libraries were sequenced as 87-base-pair reads. Per the source publication's procedure: A later analysis tallied roughly 78 million unique TCR beta chains across the 700 or so repertoires, and approximately 9.9 million of those chains were shared by two or more donors. A nearest-neighbor algorithm error-corrected the raw reads and collapsed the reads into unique sequences, merging closely related sequences to remove PCR and sequencing errors. V, D and J gene segments were assigned by aligning CDR3 sequences to IMGT reference sequences. For a sequence to be retained, at least a six-nucleotide match to both a V gene segment and a J gene segment was required. A rearrangement counted as productive if the CDR3 had no stop codons and remained in frame with V and J, and every other rearrangement counted as non-productive. Following IMGT convention, CDR3 was defined as the stretch from the second conserved V-encoded cysteine up to the conserved J-encoded phenylalanine. The earlier analysis of around 640 of the donors excluded sequences that lacked an unambiguous match to a single V gene segment. In an earlier analysis of more than 500 of the donors, a V segment was called functional when productive rearrangements were above 56.7%, and segregating when the standard deviation between donors exceeded 5%. A statistical classification framework was built to diagnose cytomegalovirus status from the catalog of TCR beta chain sequences. V and J gene assignment, in a later analysis, came from comparing TCR nucleotide sequences with IMGT/GENE-DB human TR gene sequences. In a later analysis, CDR3 sequences and most-parsimonious VDJ recombination scenarios were assigned using the TCRdist pipeline. In a later analysis, each TCR beta chain was defined by its CDR3 amino acid sequence together with its V-gene family, and reads without a unique V-gene family were excluded. In a later analysis, around 600 highly shared, low-generation-probability nucleotide sequences were removed to address suspected cross-contamination and a sequencing artifact. In a later analysis, a clonal expansion index was calculated for each public chain from normalized within-repertoire ranks of inferred template counts. In a later analysis, generation probabilities were computed using a VDJ recombination model fitted to out-of-frame rearrangements, and the results were checked against IGoR. In a later analysis, hypergeometric tests were used to score TCR-TCR, TCR-HLA and TCR-CMV co-occurrence, with a repertoire-size bias correction applied to TCR pairs. A later analysis estimated false discovery rates by permuting HLA or CMV assignments 20 times. In a later analysis, co-occurring TCRs were grouped with DBSCAN, and TCRdist sequence similarity was added when clustering was performed within HLA-allele-positive subsets. For co-occurrence clustering, repertoires with fewer than 30,000 or more than 120,000 public chains were excluded, along with roughly 5 repertoires with anomalous nucleotide sharing. Entries here come from immuneACCESS through TCRdb and include only in-frame sequences with V and J called. Some clones fail to appear in such tables; in the studies checked, an unresolved V gene covers under half of the shortfall, and the cause of the remainder is unknown. The V and J calls and the clone size are those of that table, but D and trimming were determined from the DNA. The sample table gives more than 50,000 clones. The top ten clones comprise roughly 8.8% of the sample.

The cohort comprised several hundred healthy bone marrow donors. All cohort members were sampled while nominally healthy, although unrecorded immune exposures were likely present. The donor was CMV seropositive and belonged to the group of 250 to 350 seropositive cohort members. Each donor provided a peripheral blood sample, and peripheral blood mononuclear cells were used for TCR beta sequencing. The Qiagen DNeasy Blood Extraction Kit was used to extract genomic DNA from the blood cell samples. Notes on this clone: Its antigen has not been determined.

This receptor was obtained from a man aged 45 to 65 in good health and CMV-seropositive. The rearranged segments are TRBV4-3 and TRBJ2-2, with no D gene named confidently. Sequencing input: PBMCs. The sequence in DNA is TGCGCCAGCAGCCAAGATCGTAGAATGAGCACCGGGGAGCTGTTTTTT. Its translation reads: CASSQDRRMSTGELFF.